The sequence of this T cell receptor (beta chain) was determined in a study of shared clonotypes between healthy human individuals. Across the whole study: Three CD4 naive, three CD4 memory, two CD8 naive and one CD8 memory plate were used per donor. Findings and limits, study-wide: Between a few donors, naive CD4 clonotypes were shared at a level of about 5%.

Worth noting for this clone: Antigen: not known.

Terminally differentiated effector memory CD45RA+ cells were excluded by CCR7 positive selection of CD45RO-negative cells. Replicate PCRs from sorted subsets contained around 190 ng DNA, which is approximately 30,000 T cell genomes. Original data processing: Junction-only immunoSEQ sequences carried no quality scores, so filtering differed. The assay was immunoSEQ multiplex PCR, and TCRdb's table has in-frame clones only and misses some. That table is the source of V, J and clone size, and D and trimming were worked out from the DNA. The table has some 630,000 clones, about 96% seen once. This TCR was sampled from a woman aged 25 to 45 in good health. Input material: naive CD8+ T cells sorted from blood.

The CDR3: CASSSRLTGYEQYF. CDR3 coding DNA: TGTGCCAGCAGCTCCAGACTTACTGGCTACGAGCAGTACTTC. This chain joins TRBV7-6 and TRBJ2-7; D unresolved. The ends were cut back, 4 bases at V and 3 bases at J, with 13 bases in the middle. CDR3 length: 14 residues. From germline, CDR1 is SGHVS and CDR2 FNYEAQ.